This is a list of T cell receptor beta chains from one sample in a study of T cell responses to AZD1222 COVID-19 vaccine. The repertoire was sequenced with immunoSEQ multiplex PCR; TCRdb's copy has only in-frame clones and lacks some. In the table there are some 97,000 clones, 87% of which are singletons. The sequencing here drew on peripheral blood, taken on day 0 of AZD1222 vaccination. The receptors stem from an adult in good health. Both conserved end residues are part of each CDR3. The order of the fields is CDR3 protein, J gene, V gene.

CASSLAGQEQPQHF	TRBJ1-5	TRBV7-2
CASSFGRTGAEAFF	TRBJ1-1	TRBV7-9
CASRPGQGYEQYF	TRBJ2-7	TRBV6-5
CASSSLASEAPNEQFF	TRBJ2-1	TRBV7-6
CASSLGARRDEAFF	TRBJ1-1	TRBV5-1
CASSDPTGRYTIYF	TRBJ1-3	TRBV2
CASSSSGEPRGSEAFF	TRBJ1-1	TRBV7-8
CASSGRGGGQPQHF	TRBJ1-5	TRBV2
CASSLQGQVNTEAFF	TRBJ1-1	TRBV5-1
CASSYNPSPNTDTQYF	TRBJ2-3	TRBV6-5
CASSWNPLVNEQFF	TRBJ2-1	TRBV6-2/TRBV6-3
CASSPSLDSGNTIYF	TRBJ1-3	TRBV18
CASSQDGAGGGEAFF	TRBJ1-1	TRBV4-1
CASSLEVGNTEAFF	TRBJ1-1	TRBV7-9
CASSSPRLGTTLREQYF	TRBJ2-7	TRBV7-9
CAISESNIGDAWQPQHF	TRBJ1-5	TRBV10-3
CASSIDGTGSSGANVLTF	TRBJ2-6	TRBV19
CASSKAPMGSSYNEQFF	TRBJ2-1	TRBV21-1
CASSPSVLDNEQFF	TRBJ2-1	TRBV3-1/TRBV3-2
CASSSPSYGYTF	TRBJ1-2	TRBV9
CASSRNSPDEYGYTF	TRBJ1-2	TRBV18
CASSSNSDRGQETQYF	TRBJ2-5	TRBV5-1
CASSPLRGVANYGYTF	TRBJ1-2	TRBV5-5
CASSLAPAEKLFF	TRBJ1-4	TRBV7-2
CASSSTGEARNEQFF	TRBJ2-1	TRBV5-1
CASSPDRAQETQYF	TRBJ2-5	TRBV4-1
CASSLSFGIVGEAFF	TRBJ1-1	TRBV27
CASSLSVNTEAFF	TRBJ1-1	TRBV11-3
CASSLAGFIGEQYF	TRBJ2-7	TRBV5-1
CAWQVAGGRDLDGYGYTF	TRBJ1-2	TRBV30
CASSLAYSKGWAEAFF	TRBJ1-1	TRBV7-9
CASSPRHLSGVSTDTQYF	TRBJ2-3	TRBV19
CSVGGQGYTEAFF	TRBJ1-1	TRBV29-1
CATSTERRSRGNEQFF	TRBJ2-1	TRBV15
CASSLVGAYGYTF	TRBJ1-2	TRBV7-9
CASSLVPQGLSTDTQYF	TRBJ2-3	TRBV5-1
CASSELSGQGKTEAFF	TRBJ1-1	TRBV2
CASSLVLGGEETQYF	TRBJ2-5	TRBV7-9
CASSLEGVNTEAFF	TRBJ1-1	TRBV5-1
CASSQEGRSSYNSPLHF	TRBJ1-6	TRBV3-1/TRBV3-2
CASSHMGQTLTNYGYTF	TRBJ1-2	TRBV6-2/TRBV6-3
CASSSVAYEQYF	TRBJ2-7	TRBV6-5
CASRQDREGYYEQYF	TRBJ2-7	TRBV19
CASSSEWRTGNEQFF	TRBJ2-1	TRBV5-4
CASNAVNTGELFF	TRBJ2-2	TRBV2
CASSALQDRVGETQYF	TRBJ2-5	TRBV19
CASSQGQGAIGETQYF	TRBJ2-5	TRBV3-1/TRBV3-2
CAWSVRGGSEAFF	TRBJ1-1	TRBV30
CAIRGQNTEAFF	TRBJ1-1	TRBV5-3
CATSRGDADSNQPQHF	TRBJ1-5	TRBV15